Listed below are T cell receptor beta chains from one sample, sequenced in a study of cytomegalovirus exposure and HLA in healthy donors. Libraries were prepared by immunoSEQ multiplex PCR; TCRdb keeps only in-frame clonotypes and omits some of them. The sample includes approximately 20,000 clones. Sequenced sample: PBMCs. Every receptor here comes from a man aged 55 to 70 in good health and CMV-seropositive. The CDR3 runs from the conserved cysteine through the conserved F or W. Each record gives: V gene, J gene, D gene, CDR3 protein, CDR3 DNA. The D gene is left open where the match is weak.

TRBV18	TRBJ2-5	TRBD2	CASSPGTSGRETQYF	TGTGCCAGCTCACCGGGGACTAGCGGGAGAGAGACCCAGTACTTC
TRBV6-5	TRBJ2-7	-	CASSYGPEQYF	TGTGCCAGCAGTTACGGGCCCGAGCAGTACTTC
TRBV5-6	TRBJ2-7	TRBD2	CASSVEGAGGYEQYF	TGTGCCAGCAGCGTGGAAGGAGCGGGAGGCTACGAGCAGTACTTC
TRBV5-1	TRBJ1-1	-	CASSSIRGPEAFF	TGCGCCAGCAGCTCTATCAGAGGTCCTGAAGCTTTCTTT
TRBV10-1	TRBJ2-1	TRBD1	CASSLTGSSYNEQFF	TGCGCCAGCAGCTTGACAGGGAGCTCCTACAATGAGCAGTTCTTC
TRBV30	TRBJ2-1	TRBD2	CAWSASGSYNEQFF	TGTGCCTGGAGTGCCAGCGGGAGCTACAATGAGCAGTTCTTC
TRBV6-1	TRBJ2-5	-	CASSESKGQETQYF	TGTGCCAGCAGTGAATCTAAGGGGCAAGAGACCCAGTACTTC
TRBV5-4	TRBJ1-1	-	CASSLGQLHGAFF	TGTGCCAGCAGCTTGGGACAGCTACACGGAGCTTTCTTT
TRBV5-1	TRBJ1-2	-	CASSQGPGPYGYTF	TGCGCCAGCAGCCAGGGCCCAGGACCCTATGGCTACACCTTC
TRBV19	TRBJ1-5	-	CASSIYDQPQHF	TGTGCCAGTAGTATCTACGATCAGCCCCAGCATTTT
TRBV15	TRBJ2-3	-	CATSRVRVRDTQYF	TGTGCCACCAGCAGAGTCCGGGTCCGGGATACGCAGTATTTT
TRBV4-1	TRBJ2-7	-	CASSQGPTSSYEQYF	TGCGCCAGCAGCCAAGGGCCGACTAGCTCCTACGAGCAGTACTTC
TRBV6-5	TRBJ2-2	TRBD1	CASAGQGATGELFF	TGTGCCAGTGCGGGGCAGGGGGCCACCGGGGAGCTGTTTTTT
TRBV6-5	TRBJ2-7	-	CASRPWPGSYEQYF	TGTGCCAGCAGACCCTGGCCGGGCTCCTACGAGCAGTACTTC
TRBV6-1	TRBJ1-4	-	CASRAGQINEKLFF	TGTGCCAGCAGGGCCGGACAGATTAATGAAAAACTGTTTTTT
TRBV5-1	TRBJ2-1	TRBD1	CASSGGQGSYNEQFF	TGCGCCAGCAGCGGGGGACAGGGATCCTACAATGAGCAGTTCTTC
TRBV19	TRBJ2-1	TRBD2	CASSNRGLAGGAYNEQFF	TGTGCCAGTAGTAACCGGGGACTAGCGGGAGGGGCTTACAATGAGCAGTTCTTC
TRBV30	TRBJ1-2	-	CAWSGGPLQYQMGYTF	TGTGCCTGGAGTGGAGGGCCTTTACAGTACCAGATGGGCTACACCTTC
TRBV4-2	TRBJ2-7	TRBD1	CASSQDRTGAYEQYF	TGTGCCAGCAGCCAAGATCGGACAGGGGCCTACGAGCAGTACTTC
TRBV2	TRBJ1-1	-	CASSEGARTEAFF	TGTGCCAGCAGTGAAGGGGCGCGCACTGAAGCTTTCTTT